These 2 T cell receptor beta chains originate from one sample sequenced in a study of T cells in localized non-small cell lung cancer. Measured with immunoSEQ multiplex PCR; TCRdb has only the in-frame clones, and not every one. The sample holds 50,000 to 75,000 clones; around 90% are singletons and the top ten take around 20%. The sample consisted of peripheral blood, taken before any cancer treatment. These receptors came from a man aged 35 to 69 with stage I squamous cell lung carcinoma.

J is TRBJ1-2 and V is TRBV5-4, with D maybe TRBD1 (5 bases). The ends were cut back, 0 bases at V and 4 bases at J, with 13 bases in the middle. Germline assignment: CDR1 SGHNT and CDR2 YYREEE (reference sequence). The CDR3 has 15 residues. CDR3 sequence: CASSLGGGDGYGYTF. For the CDR3, the DNA is TGTGCCAGCAGCTTGGGAGGAGGGGATGGCTATGGCTACACCTTC.

This chain connects TRBV29-1 to TRBJ2-3, with a possible D match to TRBD2 (7 bases). V lost 4 bases and J lost 0, with 17 bases in between. CDR3 size: 16 residues. Germline V gene lookup returns CDR1 SQVTM and CDR2 ANQGSEA. CDR3: CSVVRGAVSSTDTQYF. CDR3 bases: TGCAGCGTTGTCCGGGGGGCGGTCTCTAGCACAGATACGCAGTATTTT.